This T cell receptor (beta chain) was retrieved from a study of OX40 agonist ivuxolimab in advanced cancers. Overall study context: Averaging around 60 years in age, with a range of about 23 to 90, the cohort was 65% to 90% male.

Some clones are missing from TCRdb's copy, which holds only in-frame ones; the method was immunoSEQ multiplex PCR. The sample yields about 110,000 clones, roughly 89% seen once. J gave up 4 bases and V 5 bases, and 5 bases lay outside the gene matches. The CDR3 covers 15 residues. Germline V gene data show CDR1 as SGHNT and CDR2 as YYREEE (reference sequence). This TCR came from an adult with an advanced solid tumor such as melanoma, head and neck, liver or kidney cancer. V usage is TRBV5-4 and J usage is TRBJ2-2; 10 nucleotides agree with TRBD2. Sequenced material: CD4+ or CD8+ T cells sorted from blood, taken in a trial of the OX40 agonist ivuxolimab. The CDR3 DNA follows: TGTGCCAGCAGGATAGCGGGAGGTTTCACCGGGGAGCTGTTTTTT. Amino acid sequence: CASRIAGGFTGELFF.